The 30 T cell receptor beta chains in this list originate from one sample, sequenced in a study of identical twins. TCRdb re-analysed the 5' RACE reads in MiXCR, keeping a single row per CDR3 protein. The table includes about 210,000 distinct CDR3 sequences, around 10% detected once. What was sequenced was memory (CD45RO+) T cells sorted from blood. The receptors here all came from a woman younger than 30 in good health.

The table lists this clonotype with a few counts. This chain links TRBV7-2 with TRBJ2-1, with TRBD2 identical over 11 bases. V lost 11 bases to trimming and J lost 7 bases; unmatched junction nucleotides: 7. This CDR3 is built from 13 residues. From germline, CDR1 is SGHTA and CDR2 FQGNSA. Here the CDR3 reads CAGTSGSWNEQFF. For the CDR3, the DNA is TGTGCCGGAACTAGCGGGAGTTGGAATGAGCAGTTCTTC.

This chain links TRBV5-1 with TRBJ2-3, with 7 bases aligning to TRBD2. Germline CDR1 reads SGHRS; CDR2 reads YFSETQ. This CDR3 contains 14 residues. V lost 4 bases to trimming and J lost 0 bases; unmatched junction nucleotides: 2. CDR3 protein: CASSSGESTDTQYF. DNA of the CDR3: TGCGCCAGCAGCAGCGGGGAAAGCACAGATACGCAGTATTTT.

The chain employs TRBV9 and TRBJ2-3; 9 bases are a match to TRBD1. Trimming at V came to 3 bases and at J to 4 bases, leaving 12 bases not matched to a gene. The CDR3 contains 17 residues. Germline V lookup: CDR1 SGDLS, CDR2 YYNGEE. The CDR3 loop reads CASSESPGGQGADTQYF. The CDR3 DNA sequence: TGTGCCAGCAGCGAGAGCCCTGGGGGACAGGGCGCAGATACGCAGTATTTT.

The chain uses TRBV28 and TRBJ2-3, with TRBD1 as a possible D gene (7 bases). Trimming stripped 4 bases from V and 2 bases from J, with 13 bases between. The CDR3 is 15 amino acids. CDR1 is MDHEN, CDR2 SYDVKM, per germline. The CDR3: CASSSTGTYTDTQYF. In nucleotides, the CDR3 is TGTGCCAGCAGTTCGACAGGGACTTACACAGATACGCAGTATTTT.

This clonotype showed up just a few times. The chain is built from TRBV5-1 and TRBJ2-7, with D possibly being TRBD2 (6 bases). This CDR3 is 21 amino acids long. Germline lookup yields CDR1 SGHRS and CDR2 YFSETQ. V was shortened by 0 bases and J by 2 bases, with 30 bases between the two germline ends. The CDR3 is CASSLEWKAGSRPRVTYEQYF. CDR3 nucleotide sequence: TGCGCCAGCAGCTTGGAGTGGAAGGCGGGGTCGCGCCCCCGTGTCACCTACGAGCAGTACTTC.

This clonotype was detected many times. V is TRBV24-1 and J is TRBJ2-2, with TRBD1 as a possible D gene (5 bases). The V gene lost 4 bases and the J gene lost 5 bases, with 13 bases spanning the gap. This CDR3 spans 15 amino acids. Germline loops: CDR1 KGHDR, CDR2 SFDVKD. CDR3 coding DNA: TGTGCCACCAGTGACAATAGCAGGGAAACCGGGGAGCTGTTTTTT. Amino acids: CATSDNSRETGELFF.

The V call is TRBV6-5, the J call TRBJ1-1, with unresolved D. The CDR3 contains 17 residues. Trimming removed 0 bases from V and 4 bases from J, with 18 bases in between. Germline values: CDR1 MNHEY, CDR2 SVGAGI. CDR3 nucleotide sequence: TGTGCCAGCAGTTACTCCCCATTCGGAGGGCTCACCACTGAAGCTTTCTTT. Protein: CASSYSPFGGLTTEAFF.

Many counts were recorded for this clonotype. The J gene is TRBJ2-3, the V gene TRBV7-3; D might be TRBD2 (5 bases). V gave up 7 bases and J gave up 4 bases, with 15 bases separating them. Germline CDR1 is SGHTA and CDR2 is FQGTGA. The CDR3 spans 14 residues. The CDR3 region has the DNA TGTGCCAGCACCCTTTATCGGGGTTCAGATACGCAGTATTTT. It encodes CASTLYRGSDTQYF. Full variable domain (rest looked up from reference TRBV7-3 and TRBJ2-3): GAGVSQTPSNKVTEKGKYVELRCDPISGHTALYWYRQSLGQGPEFLIYFQGTGAADDSGLPNDRFFAVRPEGSVSTLKIQRTERGDSAVYLCASTLYRGSDTQYFGPGTRLTVL.

This clonotype was recorded a few times. The chain links TRBV6-1 to TRBJ1-2; TRBD1 agrees at 7 bases. Germline assignment: CDR1 MNHNS and CDR2 SASEGT. Trimming removed 3 bases from V and 2 bases from J; junction bases left unmatched: 3. This CDR3 is 14 amino acids long. The CDR3 coding sequence is TGTGCCAGCAGTGACCTGGGACAGAACTATGGCTACACCTTC. It yields the protein CASSDLGQNYGYTF.

This clonotype has a count of ten or more. This sequence joins TRBV5-6 and TRBJ2-3; D remains unclear. Germline V CDR1 and CDR2: SGHDT, YYEEEE. The CDR3 has 14 amino acids. Trimming took off 0 bases at V and 5 bases at J, with 10 bases between the two ends. The DNA of the CDR3 is TGTGCCAGCAGCTTGGCCAAGAATGAAGATACGCAGTATTTT. This sequence encodes CASSLAKNEDTQYF.

This clonotype showed up many times. The chain combines TRBV12-3 or TRBV12-4 with TRBJ1-3, with D possibly TRBD1 on 6 matching bases. V shed 7 bases and J shed 7 bases, with 8 bases lying between them. The CDR3 has 11 amino acids. Here the CDR3 reads CASNRVNTIYF. CDR3 DNA sequence: TGTGCCAGCAACAGGGTGAACACCATATATTTT.

The rearrangement uses TRBV20-1 and TRBJ1-2, with 8 bases fitting TRBD1. CDR3 length: 14 amino acids. Germline CDR1 is DFQATT and CDR2 is SNEGSKA (reference sequence). After removal of 4 bases from V and 5 bases from J, the junction contained 9 bases not matched to a gene. This CDR3 is CSATGDRLQYGYTF. CDR3 nucleotides: TGCAGTGCTACGGGGGACAGGCTTCAATATGGCTACACCTTC.

The chain has TRBV29-1 and TRBJ2-3; D possibly corresponds to TRBD2 (5 bases). V dropped 4 bases and J dropped 5 bases, with 13 bases sitting between them. Germline-derived CDR1 and CDR2 are SQVTM and ANQGSEA. This CDR3 has 13 amino acids. The CDR3 is CSVVGADLDTQYF. The DNA for the CDR3 is TGCAGCGTTGTTGGAGCGGATCTAGATACGCAGTATTTT.

The chain combines TRBV9 with TRBJ2-4; 7 nucleotides line up with TRBD2. The length of the CDR3 is 16 residues. Trimming at V came to 4 bases and at J to 10 bases, leaving 17 bases not matched to a gene. Germline loops: CDR1 SGDLS, CDR2 YYNGEE. The CDR3 reads CASSSSGNRDYGIQYF. CDR3 nucleotide sequence: TGTGCCAGCAGCTCCAGTGGGAACCGGGACTATGGGATTCAGTACTTC.

In this sample, this clonotype turned up a few times. The genes are TRBV7-3 and TRBJ2-2; no clear D gene. The CDR3 loop spans 15 amino acids. V gave up 4 bases and J gave up 1 base, with 10 bases separating them. The germline V gene encodes CDR1 SGHTA and CDR2 FQGTGA. The DNA of the CDR3 is TGTGCCAGCAGCTCCCCAAAGGGGAACACCGGGGAGCTGTTTTTT. Residues: CASSSPKGNTGELFF.

The chain joins TRBV5-5 to TRBJ2-5, with TRBD2 matching over 14 bases. This CDR3 has 15 amino acids. The germline gives CDR1 SGHKS, CDR2 YYEKEE (reference sequence). The ends lost 3 bases at V and 4 bases at J; junction bases unmatched: 2. CDR3 protein: CASSSGLAGGETQYF. The CDR3 coding sequence is TGTGCCAGCAGCTCCGGACTAGCGGGAGGAGAGACCCAGTACTTC.

This clonotype was seen a few times. The V gene is TRBV5-5, the J gene TRBJ1-2; D not resolved. V was pared by 0 bases and J by 4 bases, with 16 bases between. The CDR3 length is 16 residues. Germline CDR1 is SGHKS and CDR2 is YYEKEE (reference sequence). CDR3 bases: TGTGCCAGCAGCTTGGCACAGCAACTTCAAACCTATGGCTACACCTTC. Its translation is CASSLAQQLQTYGYTF.

The chain carries TRBV2 and TRBJ2-1; 11 positions agree with TRBD2. CDR3 size: 11 residues. J gave up 14 bases and V 5 bases, and 2 bases lay outside the gene matches. The germline CDR1 and CDR2 sequences are SNHLY and FYNNEI. This chain's CDR3 is CASSLAGGKFF. The DNA for the CDR3 is TGTGCCAGCAGTTTAGCGGGGGGGAAGTTCTTC.

The sample holds a few counts of this clonotype. The chain recombines TRBV20-1 with TRBJ2-3; 11 bases align to TRBD2. With 6 bases clipped from V and 3 bases from J, the junction kept 8 bases outside the gene matches. The CDR3 contains 15 residues. Germline-derived CDR1 and CDR2 are DFQATT and SNEGSKA (reference sequence). For the CDR3, the DNA is TGCAGTGCCGGTAGCGGGGGGGCTGGAACAGATACGCAGTATTTT. Its protein is CSAGSGGAGTDTQYF.

This clonotype was detected only a few times. The J gene is TRBJ2-7, the V gene TRBV12-3 or TRBV12-4, with a possible D match to TRBD1 (6 bases). The CDR3 is 13 residues long. Between the trimmed V and J ends, which lost 6 bases and 6 bases, there was a span of 15 bases. As DNA, the CDR3 is TGTGCCAGCAGCCCCAATTGGGGGCGCGAGCAGTACTTC. This translates into CASSPNWGREQYF.

The sample holds a few counts of this clonotype. The chain joins TRBV7-2 to TRBJ2-7, with D perhaps TRBD1 or TRBD2 (5 bases each). Germline loops: CDR1 SGHTA, CDR2 FQGNSA. This CDR3 contains 13 residues. Trimming took off 3 bases at V and 3 bases at J, with 9 bases between the two ends. The CDR3, as DNA: TGTGCCAGCAGCTTTCGGGGCATCTACGAGCAGTACTTC. It translates to CASSFRGIYEQYF.

The V gene is TRBV5-1, the J gene TRBJ2-1, with D perhaps matching TRBD1 (5 bases). The germline CDR1 and CDR2 sequences are SGHRS and YFSETQ. Trimming cost V 2 bases and J 0 bases, with 9 bases left between them. The CDR3 has 15 amino acids. CDR3 amino acids: CASSLSDSSYNEQFF. CDR3 sequence (DNA): TGCGCCAGCAGCTTAAGTGACAGCTCCTACAATGAGCAGTTCTTC.

This clonotype was detected a few times. The chain carries TRBV5-1 and TRBJ2-3; 11 bases are a match to TRBD2. Losses at the gene ends were 1 base for V and 1 base for J; bases not matched to a gene: 5. CDR3 size: 17 residues. The germline CDR1 and CDR2 sequences are SGHRS and YFSETQ. The CDR3 nucleotides are TGCGCCAGCAGCTTGCTAGCGGGGGGTCAGGGCACAGATACGCAGTATTTT. Translated, it gives CASSLLAGGQGTDTQYF.

The chain joins TRBV9 to TRBJ1-2; 9 nucleotides align to TRBD1. V shed 4 bases and J 8 bases; nucleotides not matched to a gene: 9. The CDR3 sequence is 14 residues long. Germline CDR1 is SGDLS and CDR2 is YYNGEE. The CDR3 sequence is CASSSGDRAEGYTF. The CDR3 DNA is TGTGCCAGCAGCTCAGGGGACAGGGCAGAAGGCTACACCTTC.

This clonotype has only a few counts. The chain employs TRBV14 and TRBJ2-1, with 14 nucleotides matching TRBD2. Germline V gives CDR1 SGHDN, CDR2 FVKESK. V trimming: 3 bases; J trimming: 9 bases; junction bases outside the gene matches: 7. The length of the CDR3 is 16 residues. CDR3 in amino acids: CASSHRGLAGEGEQFF. The CDR3 DNA is TGTGCCAGCAGCCACAGGGGACTAGCGGGAGAGGGTGAGCAGTTCTTC.

The J gene is TRBJ2-5, the V gene TRBV25-1, with 8 bases fitting TRBD2. The V segment lost 5 bases and the J segment 5 bases; nucleotides outside the gene matches: 10. The CDR3 consists of 15 residues. CDR1 and CDR2 (germline): MGHDK, SYGVNS. Here the CDR3 DNA reads TGTGCCAGCAGTCCCGCGGGACTAGTAGGGGAGACCCAGTACTTC. It is translated as CASSPAGLVGETQYF.

In its sample, this clonotype was seen a few times. The rearrangement uses TRBV13 and TRBJ2-2, with D possibly TRBD1 on 5 matching bases. Per the germline V gene, CDR1 is PRHDT and CDR2 is FYEKMQ (reference sequence). V was clipped by 3 bases and J by 3 bases, with 17 bases between them. The CDR3 totals 17 residues. The CDR3 DNA is TGTGCCAGCAGCTTCGCCAGGGTCGGTGTGGACACCGGGGAGCTGTTTTTT. It specifies CASSFARVGVDTGELFF. The full variable domain, its missing parts supplied by reference TRBV13 and TRBJ2-2, is AAGVIQSPRHLIKEKRETATLKCYPIPRHDTVYWYQQGPGQDPQFLISFYEKMQSDKGSIPDRFSAQQFSDYHSELNMSSLELGDSALYFCASSFARVGVDTGELFFGEGSRLTVL.

This clonotype has a handful of counts. The rearrangement joins TRBV11-2 to TRBJ2-1; D may be TRBD1 (5 bases). This CDR3 contains 14 residues. CDR1 and CDR2 from the germline V gene are SGHAT and FQNNGV. The V gene lost 6 bases and the J gene lost 14 bases, with 23 bases spanning the gap. DNA for the CDR3: TGTGCCAGCAGTACCACAGTTCCCGGACCCAGGGAGTTCTTC. It specifies CASSTTVPGPREFF.

This clonotype showed up just a few times. The J gene is TRBJ1-4, the V gene TRBV6-1, with 7 bases that match TRBD1. The CDR3 has 15 residues. Germline-derived CDR1 and CDR2 are MNHNS and SASEGT. V lost 4 bases and J lost 0; bases outside the gene matches: 2. CDR3: CASSGQGSTNEKLFF. The CDR3 DNA sequence: TGTGCCAGCAGTGGACAGGGTTCAACTAATGAAAAACTGTTTTTT.

This clonotype came up many times. The rearrangement joins TRBV20-1 to TRBJ2-3, with D perhaps matching TRBD2 (5 bases). Germline values: CDR1 DFQATT, CDR2 SNEGSKA (reference sequence). Trimming took 4 bases from V and 2 from J, leaving 10 bases between them. CDR3 length: 13 residues. CDR3 nucleotides: TGCAGTGCTAACTCGGGGTACACAGATACGCAGTATTTT. Translating gives CSANSGYTDTQYF.